Given below is one TCR beta chain in context. Germline CDR1 DFQATT, CDR2 SNEGSKA (reference sequence). V was cut by 1 base and J by 7 bases, with 5 bases left in between. The CDR3 is 11 amino acids. The record originates from a study of cytomegalovirus exposure and HLA in healthy donors. The table came from immunoSEQ multiplex PCR; TCRdb's copy has only in-frame clones and leaves some out. The table shows 150,000 to 200,000 clones, with roughly 89% occurring only once. The chain carries TRBV20-1 and TRBJ2-1; D gene uncertain. The sequencing input was PBMCs. The receptor was isolated from a woman in her 30s in good health and CMV-seronegative. The CDR3 here is CSARGRNEQFF. CDR3 DNA sequence: TGCAGTGCTAGAGGGAGAAATGAGCAGTTCTTC.